The rows below give T cell receptor beta chains drawn from one sample of a study of blood T cell repertoires in COVID-19. Clones were sequenced by immunoSEQ multiplex PCR, and TCRdb holds only the in-frame ones, with some missing. Of around 150,000 clones detected, about 86% appear once; the ten largest clones hold 9% to 12%. The sequenced material came from peripheral blood. The receptors were sampled from a woman aged 70-85 years with COVID-19, enrolled during active disease. The conserved cysteine and the conserved F or W are not part of the CDR3 here.

v_call: TRBV3-1/TRBV3-2
j_call: TRBJ1-4
cdr3_aa: ASSQGGQGFNEKLF

v_call: TRBV28
j_call: TRBJ1-2
cdr3_aa: ASSFPGDGYGYT

v_call: TRBV15
j_call: TRBJ1-6
cdr3_aa: ATSVYMGHSRDSPLH

v_call: TRBV7-2
j_call: TRBJ2-1
cdr3_aa: ASSPEASAYNEQF

v_call: TRBV7-8
j_call: TRBJ1-6
cdr3_aa: ASSPGQGLYNSPLH

v_call: TRBV28
j_call: TRBJ1-5
cdr3_aa: ASSAGFQSYNQPQH

v_call: TRBV9
j_call: TRBJ2-7
cdr3_aa: ASSVEASGEWEQY

v_call: TRBV5-1
j_call: TRBJ2-7
cdr3_aa: ASSLDFGASYEQY

v_call: TRBV5-4
j_call: TRBJ1-3
cdr3_aa: ASSLGDRGPGNTIY

v_call: TRBV18
j_call: TRBJ2-7
cdr3_aa: ASSRSGQGNEQY

v_call: TRBV15
j_call: TRBJ2-2
cdr3_aa: ATSRDPAGINTGELF

v_call: TRBV6-6
j_call: TRBJ1-6
cdr3_aa: ASSYGGESPLH

v_call: TRBV7-3
j_call: TRBJ1-3
cdr3_aa: ASSLNRESGNTIY

v_call: TRBV19
j_call: TRBJ1-5
cdr3_aa: ASSITGGNQPQH

v_call: TRBV6-6
j_call: TRBJ1-3
cdr3_aa: ASRRETGNTIY

v_call: TRBV7-9
j_call: TRBJ1-5
cdr3_aa: ASSLAGQGKGQPQH

v_call: TRBV6-6
j_call: TRBJ1-6
cdr3_aa: ASSDRRPVNSPLH

v_call: TRBV19
j_call: TRBJ2-7
cdr3_aa: ASSQGSVAYEQY

v_call: TRBV5-1
j_call: TRBJ1-4
cdr3_aa: ASSSGTGAREKLF

v_call: TRBV7-9
j_call: TRBJ1-1
cdr3_aa: ASSLGTSVNTEAF

v_call: TRBV28
j_call: TRBJ1-6
cdr3_aa: AGRSVRNSPLH

v_call: TRBV27
j_call: TRBJ1-6
cdr3_aa: ASSIGTGGLDSPLH

v_call: TRBV9
j_call: TRBJ1-6
cdr3_aa: ASSVPNSPLH

v_call: TRBV28
j_call: TRBJ2-7
cdr3_aa: ASIASGGLYEQY

v_call: TRBV6-5
j_call: TRBJ1-1
cdr3_aa: ASSYRGGEGTEAF

v_call: TRBV19
j_call: TRBJ2-2
cdr3_aa: ASSIYGTGELF

v_call: TRBV6-5
j_call: TRBJ1-2
cdr3_aa: ASSSVKQGNNYGYT

v_call: TRBV23-1
j_call: TRBJ2-1
cdr3_aa: ASSHPPLAGATPSSYNEQF

v_call: TRBV2
j_call: TRBJ2-2
cdr3_aa: ASSPLVGGELF

v_call: TRBV9
j_call: TRBJ1-1
cdr3_aa: ASSGRQAGEAF

v_call: TRBV21-1
j_call: TRBJ2-5
cdr3_aa: ASSRNPTGSLRRQETQY

v_call: TRBV4-1
j_call: TRBJ2-1
cdr3_aa: ASSSGQGFDEQF

v_call: TRBV19
j_call: TRBJ1-6
cdr3_aa: ASRRAPIEDSPLH

v_call: TRBV6-4
j_call: TRBJ1-6
cdr3_aa: ASRAGQGNSPLH

v_call: TRBV6-5
j_call: TRBJ2-2
cdr3_aa: ASIRGGENTGELF

v_call: TRBV7-2
j_call: TRBJ1-3
cdr3_aa: ASSLVGSSGNTIY

v_call: TRBV29-1
j_call: TRBJ1-5
cdr3_aa: SVGTGPHQPQH

v_call: TRBV28
j_call: TRBJ2-2
cdr3_aa: ASSPPGGAETGELF

v_call: TRBV4-1
j_call: TRBJ1-3
cdr3_aa: ASSQEQGSHSGNTIY

v_call: TRBV7-8
j_call: TRBJ2-2
cdr3_aa: ASSSTLNTGELF

v_call: TRBV7-2
j_call: TRBJ2-2
cdr3_aa: ASSLIRVAGELF

v_call: TRBV28
j_call: TRBJ1-4
cdr3_aa: ASSPPGQGNEKLF

v_call: TRBV2
j_call: TRBJ2-3
cdr3_aa: ASSESSGTYTDTQY

v_call: TRBV7-9
j_call: TRBJ2-3
cdr3_aa: ASSLASGGGTDTQY

v_call: TRBV20-1
j_call: TRBJ2-5
cdr3_aa: SASPPGRAGGGETQY

v_call: TRBV2
j_call: TRBJ1-3
cdr3_aa: ASSYTTGGINTIY

v_call: TRBV11-2
j_call: TRBJ2-1
cdr3_aa: ASSLTLAGGSYNEQF

v_call: TRBV28
j_call: TRBJ1-2
cdr3_aa: ATGQGYLYGYT

v_call: TRBV3-1/TRBV3-2
j_call: TRBJ2-7
cdr3_aa: ASSQVGGGEQY

v_call: TRBV28
j_call: TRBJ1-1
cdr3_aa: ASSSTGTVNTEAF

v_call: TRBV6-4
j_call: TRBJ1-5
cdr3_aa: ASRQELAKSNQPQH

v_call: TRBV20-1
j_call: TRBJ2-2
cdr3_aa: SASNRGANTGELF

v_call: TRBV25-1
j_call: TRBJ1-1
cdr3_aa: ASSDRGRTEAF

v_call: TRBV4-1
j_call: TRBJ2-5
cdr3_aa: ASSPYEDRGLNRETQY

v_call: TRBV5-1
j_call: TRBJ1-1
cdr3_aa: ASSFLGSVPQEAF

v_call: TRBV5-6
j_call: TRBJ2-5
cdr3_aa: ASSPSLSTQETQY

v_call: TRBV12-3/TRBV12-4
j_call: TRBJ1-2
cdr3_aa: ASRGDRGGYT